This is a list of T cell receptor beta chains from one sample in a study of shared clonotypes between healthy human individuals. The assay was immunoSEQ multiplex PCR, and TCRdb's table has in-frame clones only and misses some. The table includes 2 million to 3 million clones, around nine tenths detected once. Sequenced: naive CD4+ T cells sorted from blood. Every receptor here comes from a man younger than 35 in good health. CDR3s include the opening cysteine and the closing phenylalanine or tryptophan. A D gene is named only where the DNA matches it firmly. Only some rows state a clone size, as once, few, many or a class for expanded clones.

clone size: -; D gene: TRBD1; J gene: TRBJ1-1; V gene: TRBV30; CDR3 protein: CAWRTGYLDEAFF; CDR3 DNA: TGTGCCTGGAGGACAGGGTATTTAGATGAAGCTTTCTTT
clone size: -; D gene: -; J gene: TRBJ2-5; V gene: TRBV18; CDR3 protein: CASSTKGETQYF; CDR3 DNA: TGTGCCAGCTCTACAAAGGGAGAGACCCAGTACTTC
clone size: -; D gene: -; J gene: TRBJ2-1; V gene: TRBV19; CDR3 protein: CASTTTWGQGNEQFF; CDR3 DNA: TGTGCCAGTACCACCACCTGGGGTCAGGGCAATGAGCAGTTCTTC
clone size: -; D gene: TRBD2; J gene: TRBJ2-3; V gene: TRBV5-1; CDR3 protein: CASRETSGGSTDTQYF; CDR3 DNA: TGCGCCAGCAGGGAGACTAGCGGGGGTAGCACAGATACGCAGTATTTT
clone size: -; D gene: TRBD1; J gene: TRBJ2-5; V gene: TRBV5-1; CDR3 protein: CASSTGQGAETQYF; CDR3 DNA: TGCGCCAGCAGCACCGGACAGGGGGCGGAGACCCAGTACTTC
clone size: -; D gene: TRBD1; J gene: TRBJ1-5; V gene: TRBV11-3; CDR3 protein: CASSSAQGTGFYSNQPQHF; CDR3 DNA: TGTGCCAGCAGCTCCGCACAGGGGACAGGGTTTTACAGCAATCAGCCCCAGCATTTT
clone size: -; D gene: -; J gene: TRBJ1-1; V gene: TRBV7-2; CDR3 protein: CASSFAGQKAFF; CDR3 DNA: TGTGCCAGCAGCTTCGCGGGTCAAAAAGCTTTCTTT
clone size: -; D gene: -; J gene: TRBJ2-3; V gene: TRBV5-1; CDR3 protein: CASSLWPGGPSTDTQYF; CDR3 DNA: TGCGCCAGCAGCTTGTGGCCGGGGGGCCCTAGCACAGATACGCAGTATTTT
clone size: -; D gene: -; J gene: TRBJ2-2; V gene: TRBV15; CDR3 protein: CATGRALNTGELFF; CDR3 DNA: TGTGCCACCGGTAGGGCGCTTAACACCGGGGAGCTGTTTTTT
clone size: -; D gene: -; J gene: TRBJ2-5; V gene: TRBV5-6; CDR3 protein: CASSLDGRVETQYF; CDR3 DNA: TGTGCCAGCAGCTTGGACGGCCGGGTAGAGACCCAGTACTTC
clone size: -; D gene: TRBD1; J gene: TRBJ1-2; V gene: TRBV4-3; CDR3 protein: CASSRTGLLNYGYTF; CDR3 DNA: TGCGCCAGCAGCCGGACAGGTCTCCTAAACTATGGCTACACCTTC
clone size: once; D gene: TRBD1; J gene: TRBJ1-4; V gene: TRBV5-4; CDR3 protein: CASSPTGGQVVEKLFF; CDR3 DNA: TGTGCCAGCAGCCCGACAGGGGGACAAGTAGTTGAAAAACTGTTTTTT
clone size: -; D gene: TRBD1; J gene: TRBJ1-4; V gene: TRBV29-1; CDR3 protein: CSVVGTGNNEKLFF; CDR3 DNA: TGCAGCGTAGTCGGGACAGGGAATAATGAAAAACTGTTTTTT
clone size: -; D gene: -; J gene: TRBJ2-1; V gene: TRBV7-9; CDR3 protein: CASSSWGEDNEQFF; CDR3 DNA: TGTGCCAGCAGCTCCTGGGGGGAAGACAATGAGCAGTTCTTC
clone size: -; D gene: -; J gene: TRBJ1-3; V gene: TRBV4-3; CDR3 protein: CASSPLREAGNTIYF; CDR3 DNA: TGCGCCAGCAGCCCCCTTAGAGAAGCTGGAAACACCATATATTTT
clone size: -; D gene: TRBD2; J gene: TRBJ2-1; V gene: TRBV10-1; CDR3 protein: CASSEFSGGLAGGNEQFF; CDR3 DNA: TGCGCCAGCAGTGAGTTTAGTGGGGGACTAGCAGGAGGGAATGAGCAGTTCTTC
clone size: -; D gene: -; J gene: TRBJ2-2; V gene: TRBV4-3; CDR3 protein: CASSRRLEAETGELFF; CDR3 DNA: TGCGCCAGCAGCCGCCGCCTGGAGGCGGAGACCGGGGAGCTGTTTTTT
clone size: -; D gene: -; J gene: TRBJ2-3; V gene: TRBV27; CDR3 protein: CASSLTGAVPDTQYF; CDR3 DNA: TGTGCCAGCAGTTTAACGGGAGCCGTCCCAGATACGCAGTATTTT
clone size: -; D gene: TRBD1; J gene: TRBJ2-5; V gene: TRBV19; CDR3 protein: CASSIGTGVETQYF; CDR3 DNA: TGTGCCAGTAGTATTGGGACAGGGGTTGAGACCCAGTACTTC
clone size: -; D gene: TRBD1; J gene: TRBJ1-4; V gene: TRBV18; CDR3 protein: CASSPDRGRSEKLFF; CDR3 DNA: TGTGCCAGCTCACCAGACAGGGGGCGCTCTGAAAAACTGTTTTTT
clone size: -; D gene: -; J gene: TRBJ1-1; V gene: TRBV6-1; CDR3 protein: CASYDSYTEAFF; CDR3 DNA: TGTGCCAGCTATGACTCCTACACTGAAGCTTTCTTT
clone size: -; D gene: -; J gene: TRBJ1-4; V gene: TRBV2; CDR3 protein: CASSESWVVTNEKLFF; CDR3 DNA: TGTGCCAGCAGTGAAAGTTGGGTTGTGACTAATGAAAAACTGTTTTTT
clone size: -; D gene: -; J gene: TRBJ1-5; V gene: TRBV7-2; CDR3 protein: CASSLAQYQPQHF; CDR3 DNA: TGTGCCAGCAGCTTAGCGCAATACCAGCCCCAGCATTTT
clone size: -; D gene: -; J gene: TRBJ1-2; V gene: TRBV28; CDR3 protein: CASSLPGTFYGYTF; CDR3 DNA: TGTGCCAGCAGTTTGCCCGGGACCTTCTATGGCTACACCTTC
clone size: -; D gene: -; J gene: TRBJ2-5; V gene: TRBV21-1; CDR3 protein: CASSETGGETQYF; CDR3 DNA: TGTGCCAGCAGTGAAACAGGGGGGGAGACCCAGTACTTC
clone size: -; D gene: TRBD1; J gene: TRBJ1-1; V gene: TRBV5-1; CDR3 protein: CASSRQGGTEAFF; CDR3 DNA: TGCGCCAGCAGCCGACAGGGGGGAACTGAAGCTTTCTTT
clone size: -; D gene: -; J gene: TRBJ2-5; V gene: TRBV7-2; CDR3 protein: CASSLDRLETQYF; CDR3 DNA: TGTGCCAGCAGCTTAGATCGACTGGAGACCCAGTACTTC
clone size: -; D gene: TRBD1; J gene: TRBJ2-7; V gene: TRBV28; CDR3 protein: CASSPGRQGSYEQYF; CDR3 DNA: TGTGCCAGCAGCCCCGGTCGACAGGGATCCTACGAGCAGTACTTC
clone size: -; D gene: -; J gene: TRBJ2-1; V gene: TRBV10-3; CDR3 protein: CAISEGTSLGNEQFF; CDR3 DNA: TGTGCCATCAGTGAAGGGACCTCCCTCGGCAATGAGCAGTTCTTC
clone size: -; D gene: -; J gene: TRBJ1-1; V gene: TRBV28; CDR3 protein: CASSLSGGYLEAFF; CDR3 DNA: TGTGCCAGCAGTTTATCCGGGGGCTATCTTGAAGCTTTCTTT
clone size: -; D gene: -; J gene: TRBJ1-1; V gene: TRBV9; CDR3 protein: CASSAGNMNTEAFF; CDR3 DNA: TGTGCCAGCAGCGCGGGTAACATGAACACTGAAGCTTTCTTT
clone size: -; D gene: -; J gene: TRBJ2-6; V gene: TRBV10-3; CDR3 protein: CAIRGAGANVLTF; CDR3 DNA: TGTGCCATCAGGGGTGCTGGGGCCAACGTCCTGACTTTC
clone size: -; D gene: TRBD1; J gene: TRBJ2-2; V gene: TRBV10-1; CDR3 protein: CASSDYRGIGELFF; CDR3 DNA: TGCGCCAGCAGTGACTACAGGGGGATCGGGGAGCTGTTTTTT
clone size: -; D gene: TRBD1; J gene: TRBJ1-2; V gene: TRBV30; CDR3 protein: CACSRDRGGYTF; CDR3 DNA: TGTGCCTGCTCCCGGGACAGGGGTGGCTACACCTTC
clone size: few; D gene: -; J gene: TRBJ2-2; V gene: TRBV15; CDR3 protein: CATSRGTPELFF; CDR3 DNA: TGTGCCACCAGCAGAGGAACGCCGGAGCTGTTTTTT
clone size: -; D gene: -; J gene: TRBJ2-7; V gene: TRBV18; CDR3 protein: CASSQQGDASYEQYF; CDR3 DNA: TGTGCCAGCTCGCAACAGGGAGATGCCTCCTACGAGCAGTACTTC
clone size: -; D gene: -; J gene: TRBJ2-2; V gene: TRBV11-3; CDR3 protein: CASARLGSTGELFF; CDR3 DNA: TGTGCCAGCGCCCGTCTGGGATCCACCGGGGAGCTGTTTTTT
clone size: few; D gene: -; J gene: TRBJ2-7; V gene: TRBV30; CDR3 protein: CAWELGEQYF; CDR3 DNA: TGTGCCTGGGAACTAGGAGAGCAGTACTTC
clone size: -; D gene: -; J gene: TRBJ1-3; V gene: TRBV5-5; CDR3 protein: CASSPSVGFKISGNTIYF; CDR3 DNA: TGTGCCAGCAGCCCCAGTGTGGGGTTCAAGATCTCTGGAAACACCATATATTTT
clone size: -; D gene: -; J gene: TRBJ1-1; V gene: TRBV6-5; CDR3 protein: CASSYSHGTEAFF; CDR3 DNA: TGTGCCAGCAGTTACTCTCACGGGACTGAAGCTTTCTTT
clone size: -; D gene: TRBD1; J gene: TRBJ2-7; V gene: TRBV5-1; CDR3 protein: CASSLRTGENYEQYF; CDR3 DNA: TGCGCCAGCAGCCTACGGACAGGGGAGAACTACGAGCAGTACTTC
clone size: -; D gene: TRBD1; J gene: TRBJ2-1; V gene: TRBV25-1; CDR3 protein: CASRDRFYNEQFF; CDR3 DNA: TGTGCCAGCAGGGACAGGTTCTACAATGAGCAGTTCTTC
clone size: few; D gene: -; J gene: TRBJ2-7; V gene: TRBV6-1; CDR3 protein: CASWWLASYEQYF; CDR3 DNA: TGTGCCAGCTGGTGGTTAGCCTCCTACGAGCAGTACTTC
clone size: -; D gene: -; J gene: TRBJ1-4; V gene: TRBV2; CDR3 protein: CASTQAGATNEKLFF; CDR3 DNA: TGTGCCAGCACCCAGGCAGGGGCGACTAATGAAAAACTGTTTTTT
clone size: -; D gene: -; J gene: TRBJ1-6; V gene: TRBV10-3; CDR3 protein: CATPRDSPLHF; CDR3 DNA: TGTGCCACTCCCAGGGATTCACCCCTCCACTTT